A selection of T cell receptor beta chains follows, all from one sample in a study of T cells in Graves' hyperthyroidism and ophthalmopathy. Using its own MiXCR run on the multiplex PCR reads, TCRdb lists one record per CDR3 protein. The sample lists about 500,000 distinct CDR3 sequences; 17% were seen once. Input material: blood. These receptors were collected from a woman aged 18-29 years with Graves' ophthalmopathy. Each CDR3 is given with its conserved first and last residue. Each record gives: D gene, clone size, J gene, V gene, CDR3 protein, CDR3 DNA. D genes are given only for firm matches. Not every row has a clone size; where given, it reads once, few, many or a size class.

>.|many|TRBJ1-4|TRBV18
CASSPMGNEKLFF
TGTGCCAGCTCACCAATGGGGAATGAAAAACTGTTTTTT
>.|many|TRBJ2-5|TRBV12-3/TRBV12-4
CASSPTDGEETQYF
TGTGCCAGCAGCCCCACGGACGGGGAAGAGACCCAGTACTTC
>TRBD2|many|TRBJ2-3|TRBV6-1
CASSPRGVLGDTQYF
TGTGCCAGCAGTCCCCGGGGGGTTTTGGGAGATACGCAGTATTTT
>TRBD2|.|TRBJ2-5|TRBV7-9
CASTPGLASETQYF
TGTGCCAGCACCCCGGGACTAGCGTCGGAGACCCAGTACTTC
>.|.|TRBJ1-2|TRBV30
CARSPGPSWGYTF
TGTGCCCGGAGTCCGGGCCCCTCTTGGGGCTACACCTTC
>TRBD1|many|TRBJ1-5|TRBV5-5
CASSIGTGRGNQPQHF
TGTGCCAGCAGCATCGGGACAGGGAGGGGCAATCAGCCCCAGCATTTT
>.|few|TRBJ1-4|TRBV27
CASRPGQANEKLFF
TGTGCCAGCAGGCCCGGGCAGGCTAATGAAAAACTGTTTTTT
>TRBD1|many|TRBJ2-7|TRBV6-1
CASSEKGQGLLYAYEQYF
TGTGCCAGCAGTGAAAAGGGACAGGGGCTACTATACGCCTACGAGCAGTACTTC
>TRBD2|few|TRBJ2-3|TRBV4-1
CASSQEVAGITDTQYF
TGCGCCAGCAGCCAAGAAGTAGCGGGGATCACAGATACGCAGTATTTT
>TRBD1|many|TRBJ1-6|TRBV28
CASRAGTGSSPLHF
TGTGCCAGCAGGGCCGGGACAGGGAGTTCACCCCTCCACTTT
>TRBD1|many|TRBJ2-3|TRBV30
CAWGTDERTQYF
TGTGCCTGGGGGACAGACGAACGTACGCAGTATTTT
>TRBD1|few|TRBJ1-1|TRBV28
CASSLVRDREAFF
TGTGCCAGCAGTTTGGTCCGGGACAGGGAAGCTTTCTTT
>.|.|TRBJ2-4|TRBV5-1
CASSLEGGDLSSSIQYF
TGCGCCAGCAGCTTGGAAGGGGGGGACCTATCGAGTTCCATTCAGTACTTC
>.|.|TRBJ1-6|TRBV4-2
CASSQDSRAVSYNSPLHF
TGTGCCAGCAGCCAAGACTCGAGGGCGGTCTCCTATAATTCACCCCTCCACTTT
>.|many|TRBJ1-1|TRBV28
CASERERVLVGAGTTEAFF
TGTGCCAGCGAACGAGAAAGGGTATTGGTGGGAGCCGGGACCACTGAAGCTTTCTTT
>TRBD1|.|TRBJ1-1|TRBV3-1
CASSQARGPKVGTEAFF
TGTGCCAGCAGCCAAGCGAGGGGGCCAAAAGTAGGCACTGAAGCTTTCTTT
>.|many|TRBJ2-5|TRBV30
CAWSGLRQETQYF
TGTGCCTGGAGTGGACTGCGGCAAGAGACCCAGTACTTC
>.|few|TRBJ2-7|TRBV5-1
CASSPAIGSYEQYF
TGCGCCAGCAGCCCGGCTATAGGCTCCTACGAGCAGTACTTC
>TRBD1|few|TRBJ1-2|TRBV14
CASSQAGTGAYGYTF
TGTGCCAGCAGCCAAGCAGGGACAGGGGCATATGGCTACACCTTC
>.|many|TRBJ1-1|TRBV28
CASGTGTLNTEAFF
TGTGCCAGCGGGACCGGGACACTCAACACTGAAGCTTTCTTT
>TRBD1|few|TRBJ1-6|TRBV10-3
CATEDRAYNSPLHF
TGTGCCACCGAGGACAGGGCCTATAATTCACCCCTCCACTTT
>.|few|TRBJ1-4|TRBV5-4
CASSLEGMGEKLFF
TGTGCCAGCAGTCTGGAGGGGATGGGTGAAAAACTGTTTTTT
>TRBD1|many|TRBJ2-7|TRBV12-3/TRBV12-4
CASSPRDRGPSYEQYF
TGTGCCAGCAGTCCGCGGGACAGGGGGCCTTCCTACGAGCAGTACTTC
>.|few|TRBJ2-1|TRBV14
CASSQELGGISGNEQFF
TGTGCCAGCAGCCAAGAGCTCGGCGGGATCTCGGGGAATGAGCAGTTCTTC